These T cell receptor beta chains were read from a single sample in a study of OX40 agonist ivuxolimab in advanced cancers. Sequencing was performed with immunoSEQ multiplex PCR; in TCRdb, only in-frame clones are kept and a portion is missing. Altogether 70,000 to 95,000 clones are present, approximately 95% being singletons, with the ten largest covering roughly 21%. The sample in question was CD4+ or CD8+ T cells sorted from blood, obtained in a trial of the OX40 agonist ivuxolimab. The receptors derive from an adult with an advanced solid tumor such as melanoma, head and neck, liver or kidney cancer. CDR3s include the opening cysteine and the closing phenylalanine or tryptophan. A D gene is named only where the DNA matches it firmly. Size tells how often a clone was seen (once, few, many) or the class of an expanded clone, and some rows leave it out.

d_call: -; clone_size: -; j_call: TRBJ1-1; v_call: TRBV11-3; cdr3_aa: CASSLAGENTEAFF; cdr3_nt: TGTGCCAGCAGCTTGGCAGGTGAGAACACTGAAGCTTTCTTT
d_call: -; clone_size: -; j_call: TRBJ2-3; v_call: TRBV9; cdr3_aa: CASSGGDTQYF; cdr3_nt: TGTGCCAGCAGCGGGGGAGATACGCAGTATTTT
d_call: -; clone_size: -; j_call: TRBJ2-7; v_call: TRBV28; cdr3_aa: CASSLWEGSYEQYF; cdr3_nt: TGTGCCAGCAGTTTATGGGAGGGCAGCTACGAGCAGTACTTC
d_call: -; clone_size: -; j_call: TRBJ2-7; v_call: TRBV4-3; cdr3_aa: CASSQSPGTYSEQYF; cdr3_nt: TGCGCCAGCAGCCAATCCCCAGGGACTTACTCCGAGCAGTACTTC
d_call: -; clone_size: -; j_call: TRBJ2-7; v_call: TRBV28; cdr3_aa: CASSLQVAPGEQYF; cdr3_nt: TGTGCCAGCAGTTTACAGGTAGCTCCGGGCGAGCAGTACTTC
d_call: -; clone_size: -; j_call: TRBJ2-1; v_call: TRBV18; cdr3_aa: CASSLSGRGYNEQFF; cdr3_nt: TGTGCCAGCTCACTGTCTGGGCGGGGCTACAATGAGCAGTTCTTC
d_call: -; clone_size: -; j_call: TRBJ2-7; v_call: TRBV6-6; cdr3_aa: CASSLEPRSSYEQYF; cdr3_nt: TGTGCCAGCAGCTTGGAGCCTAGAAGCTCCTACGAGCAGTACTTC
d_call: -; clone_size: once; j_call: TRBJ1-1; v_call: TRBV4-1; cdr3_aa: CASSQAPGKDTEAFF; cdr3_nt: TGCGCCAGCAGCCAAGCACCTGGAAAAGACACTGAAGCTTTCTTT
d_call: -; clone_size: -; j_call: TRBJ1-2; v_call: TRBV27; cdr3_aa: CASSLSGTYGYTF; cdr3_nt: TGTGCCAGCAGTTTATCAGGGACCTATGGCTACACCTTC
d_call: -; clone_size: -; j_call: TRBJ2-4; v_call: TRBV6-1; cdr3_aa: CASSKTTVMDF; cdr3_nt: TGTGCCAGCAGTAAAACGACAGTGATGGACTTC
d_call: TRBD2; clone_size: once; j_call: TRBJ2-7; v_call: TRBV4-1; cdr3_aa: CASSHNRGDYEQYF; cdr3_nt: TGCGCCAGCAGCCACAACCGGGGGGACTACGAGCAGTACTTC
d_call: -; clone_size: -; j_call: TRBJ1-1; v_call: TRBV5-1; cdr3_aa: CASSRDSAEAFF; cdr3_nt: TGCGCCAGCAGCCGGGACTCCGCTGAAGCTTTCTTT
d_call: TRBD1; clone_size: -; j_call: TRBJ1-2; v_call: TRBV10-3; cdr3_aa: CASSYYRDSDNYGYTF; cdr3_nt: TGTGCCAGCAGTTATTATCGGGACAGTGATAACTATGGCTACACCTTC
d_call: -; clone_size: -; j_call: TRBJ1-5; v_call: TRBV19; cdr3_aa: CASSTPWGDSNQPQHF; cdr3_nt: TGTGCCAGTAGTACCCCCTGGGGCGATAGCAATCAGCCCCAGCATTTT
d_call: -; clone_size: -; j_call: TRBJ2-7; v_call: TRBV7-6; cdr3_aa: CASSLGGHSYEQYF; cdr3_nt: TGTGCCAGCAGCTTAGGAGGGCACTCCTACGAGCAGTACTTC
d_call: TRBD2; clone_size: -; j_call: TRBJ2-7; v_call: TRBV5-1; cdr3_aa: CASSLFPGTSTYEQYF; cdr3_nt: TGCGCCAGCAGCCTATTCCCCGGGACTAGTACCTACGAGCAGTACTTC
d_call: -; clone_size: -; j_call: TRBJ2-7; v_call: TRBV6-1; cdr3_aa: CASGAAPSYEQYF; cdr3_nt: TGTGCCAGCGGAGCGGCCCCCTCCTACGAGCAGTACTTC
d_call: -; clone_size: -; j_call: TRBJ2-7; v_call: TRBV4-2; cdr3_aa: CASSPGQGGYEQYF; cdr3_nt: TGTGCCAGCAGTCCGGGACAAGGGGGCTACGAGCAGTACTTC
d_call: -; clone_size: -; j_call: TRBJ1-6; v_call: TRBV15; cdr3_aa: CATSRDEGGADSPLHF; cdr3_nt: TGTGCCACCAGCAGAGATGAGGGGGGCGCGGATTCACCCCTCCACTTT
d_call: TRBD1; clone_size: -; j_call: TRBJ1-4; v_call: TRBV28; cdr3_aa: CASTRTGPREKLFF; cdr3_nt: TGTGCCAGCACTCGGACAGGGCCGCGGGAAAAACTGTTTTTT
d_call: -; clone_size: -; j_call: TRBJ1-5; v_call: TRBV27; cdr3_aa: CASSLAIGQPQHF; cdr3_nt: TGTGCCAGCAGTTTAGCGATAGGGCAGCCCCAGCATTTT
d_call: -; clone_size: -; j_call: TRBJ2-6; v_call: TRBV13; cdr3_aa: CASSRSGANVLTF; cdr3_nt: TGTGCCAGCAGCCGCTCTGGGGCCAACGTCCTGACTTTC
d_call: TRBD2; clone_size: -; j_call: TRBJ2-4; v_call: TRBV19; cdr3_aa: CASSKRGLAGVDIQYF; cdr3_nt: TGTGCCAGTAGTAAGCGGGGACTAGCGGGGGTTGACATTCAGTACTTC
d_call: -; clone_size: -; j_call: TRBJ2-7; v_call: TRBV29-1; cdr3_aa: CSVERRGNEQYF; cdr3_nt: TGCAGCGTTGAGAGACGGGGGAACGAGCAGTACTTC
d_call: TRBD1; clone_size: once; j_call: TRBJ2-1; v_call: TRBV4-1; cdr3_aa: CASSPSQGVYNEQFF; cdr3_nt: TGCGCCAGCAGCCCCTCACAGGGGGTCTACAATGAGCAGTTCTTC
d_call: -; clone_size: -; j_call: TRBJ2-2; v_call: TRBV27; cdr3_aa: CASSLSRSFNTGELFF; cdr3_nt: TGTGCCAGCAGTTTATCGAGAAGCTTCAACACCGGGGAGCTGTTTTTT
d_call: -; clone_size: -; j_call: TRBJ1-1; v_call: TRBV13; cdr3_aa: CASSPQGEGNTEAFF; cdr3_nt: TGTGCCAGCAGCCCACAAGGAGAGGGGAACACTGAAGCTTTCTTT
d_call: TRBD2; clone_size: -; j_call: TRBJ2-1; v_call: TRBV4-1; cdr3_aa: CASSHRSGGAHNEQFF; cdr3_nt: TGCGCCAGCAGCCACCGTAGCGGGGGGGCCCACAATGAGCAGTTCTTC
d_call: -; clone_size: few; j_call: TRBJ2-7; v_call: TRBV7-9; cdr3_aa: CASSFPASYEQYF; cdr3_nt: TGTGCCAGCAGCTTCCCGGCGTCCTACGAGCAGTACTTC